Each of the 8 T cell receptor beta chains below was sequenced from the same sample in a study of T cells in tuberculosis. Assay used: immunoSEQ multiplex PCR; TCRdb lists only in-frame clones, some missing. This sample carries 38,000 or so clones, 95% of them seen once, and the ten largest clones take 3% to 4%. Sequenced material: PBMCs. The receptors shown here come from a donor under 30 with latent tuberculosis or without tuberculosis infection.

The V and J genes are TRBV7-6 and TRBJ1-3; D remains unclear. The CDR3 has 13 amino acids. The V gene lost 5 bases and the J gene lost 4 bases, with 9 bases spanning the gap. CDR1 is SGHVS, CDR2 FNYEAQ, per germline. The CDR3 DNA reads as TGTGCCAGCAGCCCTGAGCGAGGAAACACCATATATTTT. Its protein product is CASSPERGNTIYF.

The chain joins TRBV10-3 to TRBJ1-5; TRBD1 agrees at 8 bases. Germline-derived CDR1 and CDR2 are ENHRY and SYGVKD. CDR3 length: 14 amino acids. The J segment lost 6 bases and the V segment lost 3 bases, leaving 4 bases of the junction unmatched. CDR3 amino acids: CAISDRTGSQPQHF. CDR3 DNA: TGTGCCATCAGTGACAGGACAGGGTCTCAGCCCCAGCATTTT.

This chain connects TRBV7-2 to TRBJ2-7; 7 positions agree with TRBD1. Unmatched junction bases numbered 3, after V lost 1 base and J lost 6 bases. The CDR3 consists of 13 residues. Germline CDR1 is SGHTA and CDR2 is FQGNSA. CDR3 in amino acids: CASSLGGGSEQYF. The CDR3, as DNA: TGTGCCAGCAGCTTAGGAGGGGGCAGCGAGCAGTACTTC.

The V gene is TRBV5-6, the J gene TRBJ2-5; 11 bases match TRBD2. V shed 6 bases, J shed 9 bases, and the junction held 13 bases outside the gene matches. Germline V gene data show CDR1 as SGHDT and CDR2 as YYEEEE. The CDR3 spans 15 residues. CDR3 sequence (DNA): TGTGCCAGCACCTTAGCGGGGGGGATCGGTTTGGCCCAGTACTTC. Its translation is CASTLAGGIGLAQYF.

J is TRBJ1-3 and V is TRBV28, with 11 positions matching TRBD1. This CDR3 is 24 amino acids long. J gave up 0 bases and V 1 base, and 23 bases lay outside the gene matches. Germline V gene sequence: CDR1 MDHEN, CDR2 SYDVKM. In DNA, the CDR3 is TGTGCCAGCAGTTTATTTGTTACGGGATGGGGGACAGGGGGACTCTTAATCTCTGGAAACACCATATATTTT. It is translated as CASSLFVTGWGTGGLLISGNTIYF.

Here the CDR3 DNA reads TGTGCCAGCAGTCCCCCAGGACAGGCAACAGATACGCAGTATTTT. Translated, it gives CASSPPGQATDTQYF. J is TRBJ2-3 and V is TRBV28, with 7 bases identical to TRBD1. CDR3 length equals 15 residues. V dropped 5 bases and J dropped 3; count of bases not matched to a gene: 8. Germline V gives CDR1 MDHEN, CDR2 SYDVKM.

The rearrangement links TRBV19 to TRBJ1-2; 8 bases match TRBD1. The J segment lost 4 bases and the V segment lost 8 bases, leaving 12 bases of the junction unmatched. There are 15 residues in the CDR3. Germline loops: CDR1 LNHDA, CDR2 SQIVND (reference sequence). The CDR3 nucleotides are TGTGCCAGTTCCTCCGACAGGGGACTCTTCTATGGCTACACCTTC. It specifies CASSSDRGLFYGYTF.

This clone was found once. The rearrangement links TRBV5-6 to TRBJ2-5; TRBD2 matches at 8 bases. V lost 4 bases to trimming and J lost 5 bases; unmatched junction nucleotides: 16. Germline CDR1 reads SGHDT; CDR2 reads YYEEEE. The CDR3 is made up of 17 amino acids. The CDR3 here is CASSGSGAGGRRETQYF. The CDR3 DNA reads TGTGCCAGCAGCGGAAGTGGGGCGGGGGGTCGTCGGGAGACCCAGTACTTC.